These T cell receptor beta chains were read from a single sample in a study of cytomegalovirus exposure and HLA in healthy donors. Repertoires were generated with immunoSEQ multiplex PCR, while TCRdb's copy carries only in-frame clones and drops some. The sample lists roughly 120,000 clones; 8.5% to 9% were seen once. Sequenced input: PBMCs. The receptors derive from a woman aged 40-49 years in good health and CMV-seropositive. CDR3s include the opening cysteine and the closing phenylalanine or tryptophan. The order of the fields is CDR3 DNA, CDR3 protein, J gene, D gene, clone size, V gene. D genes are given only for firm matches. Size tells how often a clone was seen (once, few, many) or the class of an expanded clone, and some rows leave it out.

CDR3nt: TGTGCCAGCAGCTCAGGTACCGGGGACTATGGCTACACCTTC
CDR3aa: CASSSGTGDYGYTF
j_gene: TRBJ1-2
d_gene: NA
abundance: NA
v_gene: TRBV7-9

CDR3nt: TGTGCCAGCAGCCGCCTTGGGGGACTGCACACTGAAGCTTTCTTT
CDR3aa: CASSRLGGLHTEAFF
j_gene: TRBJ1-1
d_gene: NA
abundance: few
v_gene: TRBV7-2

CDR3nt: TGTGCCAGCAGCTTGGCGGGACAGCCAACCGGGGAGCTGTTTTTT
CDR3aa: CASSLAGQPTGELFF
j_gene: TRBJ2-2
d_gene: TRBD1
abundance: NA
v_gene: TRBV5-6

CDR3nt: TGTGCCTGGAACAGGGGGCCTCCCGAGACCCAGTACTTC
CDR3aa: CAWNRGPPETQYF
j_gene: TRBJ2-5
d_gene: TRBD1
abundance: few
v_gene: TRBV30

CDR3nt: TGTGCCAGCAGTGTCTACTGGGAGCAGTACTTC
CDR3aa: CASSVYWEQYF
j_gene: TRBJ2-7
d_gene: NA
abundance: few
v_gene: TRBV6-1

CDR3nt: TGTGCCAGCAGTGAGCCCCGGGTCTTCACGCAGTATTTT
CDR3aa: CASSEPRVFTQYF
j_gene: TRBJ2-3
d_gene: NA
abundance: NA
v_gene: TRBV2

CDR3nt: TGTGCCAGTAGGGGACTAGCGGGGGACGAGCAGTACTTC
CDR3aa: CASRGLAGDEQYF
j_gene: TRBJ2-7
d_gene: TRBD2
abundance: few
v_gene: TRBV2

CDR3nt: TGCAGTGCTATACAGGGCTACGAGCAGTACTTC
CDR3aa: CSAIQGYEQYF
j_gene: TRBJ2-7
d_gene: NA
abundance: few
v_gene: TRBV20-1

CDR3nt: TGTGCCTGGACAAGAGGGGGTTACGAGCAGTACTTC
CDR3aa: CAWTRGGYEQYF
j_gene: TRBJ2-7
d_gene: NA
abundance: NA
v_gene: TRBV30

CDR3nt: TGTGCCAGCAGCCTCAACCGCAGGGGAAATACCTACGAGCAGTACTTC
CDR3aa: CASSLNRRGNTYEQYF
j_gene: TRBJ2-7
d_gene: NA
abundance: few
v_gene: TRBV7-9

CDR3nt: TGTGCCAGCTCACCCCGTCCGGGACAGGGTCGAGAGACCCAGTACTTC
CDR3aa: CASSPRPGQGRETQYF
j_gene: TRBJ2-5
d_gene: TRBD1
abundance: few
v_gene: TRBV18

CDR3nt: TGTGCCAGCAGTGATGAGGCAGCCCCATCTTCTAACTATGGCTACACCTTC
CDR3aa: CASSDEAAPSSNYGYTF
j_gene: TRBJ1-2
d_gene: NA
abundance: few
v_gene: TRBV6-4

CDR3nt: TGCGCCAGCAGCTCCGGAGAGGGAGGTGAAAAACTGTTTTTT
CDR3aa: CASSSGEGGEKLFF
j_gene: TRBJ1-4
d_gene: NA
abundance: NA
v_gene: TRBV5-1

CDR3nt: TGTGCCAGTAATACAGGGTACACTGAAGCTTTCTTT
CDR3aa: CASNTGYTEAFF
j_gene: TRBJ1-1
d_gene: NA
abundance: NA
v_gene: TRBV2

CDR3nt: TGCGCCAGCAGCCAAGGTGGGGGGTACTCCTACGAGCAGTACTTC
CDR3aa: CASSQGGGYSYEQYF
j_gene: TRBJ2-7
d_gene: NA
abundance: few
v_gene: TRBV4-1

CDR3nt: TGTGCCAGCAGCTTGAGGGGAAATTCCTACAATGAGCAGTTCTTC
CDR3aa: CASSLRGNSYNEQFF
j_gene: TRBJ2-1
d_gene: NA
abundance: few
v_gene: TRBV5-4

CDR3nt: TGTGCCAGCTCATCCAGGGGCTCCTACGAGCAGTACTTC
CDR3aa: CASSSRGSYEQYF
j_gene: TRBJ2-7
d_gene: NA
abundance: NA
v_gene: TRBV18

CDR3nt: TGTGCCAGCAGCCCTGGGGGGGTTAATGAAAAACTGTTTTTT
CDR3aa: CASSPGGVNEKLFF
j_gene: TRBJ1-4
d_gene: NA
abundance: few
v_gene: TRBV11-2

CDR3nt: TGTGCCAGCAGTAGAAGTGGGGCTTCTAACTATGGCTACACCTTC
CDR3aa: CASSRSGASNYGYTF
j_gene: TRBJ1-2
d_gene: NA
abundance: few
v_gene: TRBV28

CDR3nt: TGTGCCAGCAGCTTAATCGCACCGTCGGGACACCTGAACACTGAAGCTTTCTTT
CDR3aa: CASSLIAPSGHLNTEAFF
j_gene: TRBJ1-1
d_gene: NA
abundance: NA
v_gene: TRBV7-6

CDR3nt: TGTGCCAGCAGCCCCGTCCGGGAGCAGTTCTTC
CDR3aa: CASSPVREQFF
j_gene: TRBJ2-1
d_gene: NA
abundance: NA
v_gene: TRBV7-2

CDR3nt: TGTGCCATCAGTGAGCAGGGTTACAATCAGCCCCAGCATTTT
CDR3aa: CAISEQGYNQPQHF
j_gene: TRBJ1-5
d_gene: NA
abundance: NA
v_gene: TRBV10-3

CDR3nt: TGTGCCAGCTCAACCGGGGGGGTCTCTGAAGCTTTCTTT
CDR3aa: CASSTGGVSEAFF
j_gene: TRBJ1-1
d_gene: NA
abundance: few
v_gene: TRBV18

CDR3nt: TGTGCCAGCAGGTCCCCCGGGAGTTACTTCGAGCAGTACTTC
CDR3aa: CASRSPGSYFEQYF
j_gene: TRBJ2-7
d_gene: NA
abundance: NA
v_gene: TRBV27

CDR3nt: TGTGCCAGCAACGGACAGAGCTTCCTAGCCAAAAACATTCAGTACTTC
CDR3aa: CASNGQSFLAKNIQYF
j_gene: TRBJ2-4
d_gene: NA
abundance: few
v_gene: TRBV28

CDR3nt: TGTGCCAGCAGCCCTTTTGGAAACACCATATATTTT
CDR3aa: CASSPFGNTIYF
j_gene: TRBJ1-3
d_gene: NA
abundance: NA
v_gene: TRBV7-6

CDR3nt: TGTGCCAGCTCACCACCGTCTTCAGTCGGGGGGCAGTTCTTC
CDR3aa: CASSPPSSVGGQFF
j_gene: TRBJ2-1
d_gene: NA
abundance: few
v_gene: TRBV18

CDR3nt: TGTGCCATCAGTGAATACAGGGACCTGAACACCGGGGAGCTGTTTTTT
CDR3aa: CAISEYRDLNTGELFF
j_gene: TRBJ2-2
d_gene: NA
abundance: few
v_gene: TRBV10-3

CDR3nt: TGTGCCAGCAGTTTCAGGGGGCTTGGGGGCTACACCTTC
CDR3aa: CASSFRGLGGYTF
j_gene: TRBJ1-2
d_gene: TRBD1
abundance: few
v_gene: TRBV27

CDR3nt: TGTGCCAGCAGTTACTCGCCTCCAGGGGGCGAGCAGTACTTC
CDR3aa: CASSYSPPGGEQYF
j_gene: TRBJ2-7
d_gene: TRBD1
abundance: NA
v_gene: TRBV6-5

CDR3nt: TGTGCCAGCAGCCGCGGGACTAGCAAGGGAGAGACCCAGTACTTC
CDR3aa: CASSRGTSKGETQYF
j_gene: TRBJ2-5
d_gene: TRBD2
abundance: few
v_gene: TRBV7-6

CDR3nt: TGCGCCAGCAGCTTGGGGCTCAGCACAGATACGCAGTATTTT
CDR3aa: CASSLGLSTDTQYF
j_gene: TRBJ2-3
d_gene: NA
abundance: few
v_gene: TRBV5-1

CDR3nt: TGTGCCAGCAGCATTGGCGGAAGGGGGTATGAAAAACTGTTTTTT
CDR3aa: CASSIGGRGYEKLFF
j_gene: TRBJ1-4
d_gene: NA
abundance: few
v_gene: TRBV5-4

CDR3nt: TGTGCCAGCAGCTTTCTAGATGGCTACACCTTC
CDR3aa: CASSFLDGYTF
j_gene: TRBJ1-2
d_gene: NA
abundance: few
v_gene: TRBV7-9

CDR3nt: TGTGCCAGCTCACCAAACGCGGGGGCCCAGCGGTCTAGCACAGATACGCAGTATTTT
CDR3aa: CASSPNAGAQRSSTDTQYF
j_gene: TRBJ2-3
d_gene: NA
abundance: NA
v_gene: TRBV18

CDR3nt: TGTGCCGCGGCGGGGGGCGATGAGCAGTTCTTC
CDR3aa: CAAAGGDEQFF
j_gene: TRBJ2-1
d_gene: TRBD2
abundance: NA
v_gene: TRBV10-3

CDR3nt: TGCGCCAGCAGCCGAGGGACACTCTATGGCTACACCTTC
CDR3aa: CASSRGTLYGYTF
j_gene: TRBJ1-2
d_gene: NA
abundance: NA
v_gene: TRBV5-1

CDR3nt: TGCGCCAGCAGTGACCCGGGCGGGACAGGGGTTGATGAGCAGTTCTTC
CDR3aa: CASSDPGGTGVDEQFF
j_gene: TRBJ2-1
d_gene: TRBD1
abundance: NA
v_gene: TRBV10-1

CDR3nt: TGTGCCAGTAGTATCGGGACAGGGAACTACGAGCAGTACTTC
CDR3aa: CASSIGTGNYEQYF
j_gene: TRBJ2-7
d_gene: TRBD1
abundance: NA
v_gene: TRBV19

CDR3nt: TGCGCCAGCAGCTTAAGGAGCGGGAATGAGCAGTTCTTC
CDR3aa: CASSLRSGNEQFF
j_gene: TRBJ2-1
d_gene: NA
abundance: few
v_gene: TRBV5-1

CDR3nt: TGTGCCAGCAGCCACCTTCTTGCGGGCTCTGAAGCTTTCTTT
CDR3aa: CASSHLLAGSEAFF
j_gene: TRBJ1-1
d_gene: NA
abundance: NA
v_gene: TRBV14

CDR3nt: TGTGCCACTCGGTTCCCCTTCGGGGGAGACGGCACAGATACGCAGTATTTT
CDR3aa: CATRFPFGGDGTDTQYF
j_gene: TRBJ2-3
d_gene: NA
abundance: few
v_gene: TRBV28

CDR3nt: TGTGCCAGCAGCTTACCTACAGGGCCTGAGCTGTTTTTT
CDR3aa: CASSLPTGPELFF
j_gene: TRBJ2-2
d_gene: NA
abundance: NA
v_gene: TRBV7-6

CDR3nt: TGTGCCAGCAGCTTGCAGGGTTCGGTTAGCTTCGGGGAGCTGTTTTTT
CDR3aa: CASSLQGSVSFGELFF
j_gene: TRBJ2-2
d_gene: NA
abundance: few
v_gene: TRBV5-4

CDR3nt: TGTGCCAGCAGCTTGGGCAGGGCGCAAGAGACCCAGTACTTC
CDR3aa: CASSLGRAQETQYF
j_gene: TRBJ2-5
d_gene: NA
abundance: NA
v_gene: TRBV5-4

CDR3nt: TGTGCCACTCTCAACACCGGGGAGCTGTTTTTT
CDR3aa: CATLNTGELFF
j_gene: TRBJ2-2
d_gene: NA
abundance: few
v_gene: TRBV28

CDR3nt: TGCGCCAGCAGCGCATCCGGGACAGGGGATCAGCCCCAGCATTTT
CDR3aa: CASSASGTGDQPQHF
j_gene: TRBJ1-5
d_gene: TRBD1
abundance: NA
v_gene: TRBV5-1

CDR3nt: TGTGCCATCAGTGATCCCGGGACTGAATCCTACGAGCAGTACTTC
CDR3aa: CAISDPGTESYEQYF
j_gene: TRBJ2-7
d_gene: NA
abundance: few
v_gene: TRBV10-3

CDR3nt: TGTGCCAGCAGTTTTAACAGGGGGCGCGAGCAGTACTTC
CDR3aa: CASSFNRGREQYF
j_gene: TRBJ2-7
d_gene: TRBD1
abundance: NA
v_gene: TRBV27

CDR3nt: TGTGCCATCAGTGAGTTCGGGGGGGCGGACGGTGAAGCTTTCTTT
CDR3aa: CAISEFGGADGEAFF
j_gene: TRBJ1-1
d_gene: NA
abundance: few
v_gene: TRBV10-3